This T cell receptor (beta chain) is drawn from a study of monozygotic twins with inflammatory bowel disease. Points from the study as a whole: IBD patients had lower TCRbeta diversity (inverse Simpson) than healthy co-twins. Researchers were unable to tell different T cell subtypes apart.

With respect to this clonotype: Its antigen is currently unknown.

Each donor had 2.5 ml of blood drawn. TCRdb reprocessed the 5' RACE reads and keeps a single row for each CDR3 protein, giving no DNA. The specimen's table records 310,000 or so distinct CDR3 sequences. Germline CDR1 MDHEN, CDR2 SYDVKM. The CDR3 length is 15 residues. This chain connects TRBV28 to TRBJ2-6. The sample comprised blood. The source of this sequence is a human donor with ulcerative colitis or Crohn's disease, or a healthy co-twin of an affected twin (not recorded which). The CDR3 sequence: CASSYPGSGANVLTF.